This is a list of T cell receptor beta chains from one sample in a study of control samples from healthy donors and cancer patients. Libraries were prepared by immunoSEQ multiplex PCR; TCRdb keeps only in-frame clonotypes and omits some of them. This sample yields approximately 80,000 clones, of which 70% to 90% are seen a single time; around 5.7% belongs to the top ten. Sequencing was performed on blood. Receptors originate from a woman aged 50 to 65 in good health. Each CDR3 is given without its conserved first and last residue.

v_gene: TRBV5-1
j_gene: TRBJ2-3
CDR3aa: ASSFSPVGTDTQY

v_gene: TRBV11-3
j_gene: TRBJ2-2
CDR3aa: ASSLVTGGTGELF

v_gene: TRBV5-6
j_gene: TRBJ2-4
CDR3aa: ASSGYTQIAKNIQY

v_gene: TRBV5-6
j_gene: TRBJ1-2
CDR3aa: ASGSRRSYGYT

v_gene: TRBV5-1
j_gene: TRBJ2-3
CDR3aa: ASSLSQLTDTQY

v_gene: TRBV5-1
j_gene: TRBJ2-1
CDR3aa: ASSPQTSGDEQF

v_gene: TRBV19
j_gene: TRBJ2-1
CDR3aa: ASSHSAGGTYNEQF

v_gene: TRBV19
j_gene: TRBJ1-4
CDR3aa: ASNSPSRQGGLF

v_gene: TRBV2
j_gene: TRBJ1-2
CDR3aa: ASSDQSGRRDGYT

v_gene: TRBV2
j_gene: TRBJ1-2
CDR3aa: ASSVGTRNGYT

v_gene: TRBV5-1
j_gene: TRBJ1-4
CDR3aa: ASSLSITGGREKLF

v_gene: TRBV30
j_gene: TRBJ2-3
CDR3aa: ACSDRPDTQY

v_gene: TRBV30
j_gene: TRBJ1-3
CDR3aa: AWSVSGQGSGNTIY

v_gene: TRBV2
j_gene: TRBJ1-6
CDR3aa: ASSPHNSPLH

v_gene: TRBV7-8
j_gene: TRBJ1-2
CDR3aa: ASSLAQGRNYGYT

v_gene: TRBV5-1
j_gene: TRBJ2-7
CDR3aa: ASSQDGYEQY

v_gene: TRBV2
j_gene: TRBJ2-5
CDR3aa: ASSAGEGETQY

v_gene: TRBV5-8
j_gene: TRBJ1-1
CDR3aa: ASSLRDSNTEAF